A selection of T cell receptor beta chains follows, all from one sample in a study of blood T cell repertoires in COVID-19. Data came from immunoSEQ multiplex PCR; TCRdb stores just in-frame clones and leaves some out. The data contain around 310,000 clones, nearly 90% of them seen just once; the ten biggest clones take up over 9%. The sample was PBMCs or T cells enriched from blood (not recorded which). All receptors come from a woman between 25 and 40 years old who had recovered from COVID-19. CDR3s include the opening cysteine and the closing phenylalanine or tryptophan. The order of the fields is J gene, clone size, D gene, V gene, CDR3 DNA, CDR3 protein. The D gene is left open where the match is weak. Rows may omit the clone size; those that give it use once, few, many or a size class.

TRBJ2-1 - TRBD2 TRBV27 TGTGCCAGCAGTCCCTTTGGGCTAGCGGGATCGGATGAGCAGTTCTTC CASSPFGLAGSDEQFF
TRBJ1-5 - - TRBV2 TGTGCCAGCACCCGAACTGTAACCCAGCCCCAGCATTTT CASTRTVTQPQHF
TRBJ1-2 - - TRBV4-3 TGCGCCAGCAGCCAAGATATCCGAGCGGCAGGCGACTATGGCTACACCTTC CASSQDIRAAGDYGYTF
TRBJ2-3 - TRBD2 TRBV11-2 TGTGCCAGCAGCTTAGGACTAGCGGAGGGAGATACGCAGTATTTT CASSLGLAEGDTQYF
TRBJ2-1 once TRBD1 TRBV11-3 TGTGCCAGCAGCTTCCGGACAGGGGGCAATGAGCAGTTCTTC CASSFRTGGNEQFF
TRBJ2-1 - TRBD1 TRBV5-6 TGTGCCAGCAGCTGGGGACAGGGTGTAACCTACAATGAGCAGTTCTTC CASSWGQGVTYNEQFF
TRBJ1-4 - TRBD1 TRBV6-5 TGTGCCAGCAGGAAGACAGGGGGCACTAATGAAAAACTGTTTTTT CASRKTGGTNEKLFF
TRBJ1-2 - - TRBV5-1 TGCGCCAGCAGCTTGGAATGGAGCCCCGGCTACACCTTC CASSLEWSPGYTF
TRBJ2-7 - - TRBV10-3 TGTGCCATCAGTGAGGTCGAGTCTCCCCACGAGCAGTACTTC CAISEVESPHEQYF
TRBJ1-6 - TRBD1 TRBV5-1 TGCGCCAGCAGCCCAACCGGACAGGAAAATTCACCCCTCCACTTT CASSPTGQENSPLHF
TRBJ1-2 - - TRBV20-1 TGCAGTGGTCCAGGGAACTATGGCTACACCTTC CSGPGNYGYTF
TRBJ2-7 - TRBD1 TRBV27 TGTGCCATCCGGACAGGGGTTGGGGAGCAGTACTTC CAIRTGVGEQYF
TRBJ1-4 - TRBD1 TRBV11-2 TGTGCCAGCAGCCCCATCCACAGGGGGTCGTATGGGAAACTGTTTTTT CASSPIHRGSYGKLFF
TRBJ1-1 - - TRBV16 TGTGCCAGCAGCAAACCAGGGTTTGAAGCTTTCTTT CASSKPGFEAFF
TRBJ2-5 - TRBD2 TRBV28 TGTGCCAGCAGTTTCAGCGGGGCGGCTCAAGAGACCCAGTACTTC CASSFSGAAQETQYF
TRBJ2-7 - - TRBV12-3/TRBV12-4 TGTGCCAGCAGTTTCCTCCCCTACGAGCAGTACTTC CASSFLPYEQYF
TRBJ2-5 - - TRBV14 TGTGCCAGCAGCTTTCGCACAGGCGTGGAGACCCAGTACTTC CASSFRTGVETQYF
TRBJ1-6 once - TRBV18 TGTGCCAGCTCACCACCGCACAGGGTTTCACCCCTCCACTTT CASSPPHRVSPLHF
TRBJ1-2 - - TRBV10-3 TGTGCCATCAGTGAGAGGCAGGACTATGGCTACACCTTC CAISERQDYGYTF
TRBJ1-5 once - TRBV10-2 TGCGCCAGCAGTGAGTCGACGGGGATTCTCAATCAGCCCCAGCATTTT CASSESTGILNQPQHF
TRBJ2-1 - - TRBV11-3 TGTGCCAGCAGCCTAAATATGTACTACAATGAGCAGTTCTTC CASSLNMYYNEQFF
TRBJ1-2 - - TRBV11-2 TGTGCCAGCAGCTTCCTCTACAGGGCGGCGGGAGATGGCTACACCTTC CASSFLYRAAGDGYTF
TRBJ2-1 - TRBD2 TRBV3-1/TRBV3-2 TGTGCCAGCAGCCCGGGGACTAGAAACAATGAGCAGTTCTTC CASSPGTRNNEQFF
TRBJ2-3 - - TRBV5-8 TGTGCCAGCAGCTTACGTGGGAGTGGCGCAGATACGCAGTATTTT CASSLRGSGADTQYF
TRBJ1-1 - - TRBV6-5 TGTGCCAGCAGTTACTCCGGCAGGGGAAACACTGAAGCTTTCTTT CASSYSGRGNTEAFF
TRBJ2-7 - - TRBV6-5 TGTGCCAAAGGAGGGAACGAGCAGTACTTC CAKGGNEQYF
TRBJ2-5 - TRBD2 TRBV5-1 TGCGCCAGCAGCCCAGGTAGCGGGACACAAGAGACCCAGTACTTC CASSPGSGTQETQYF
TRBJ2-1 - TRBD2 TRBV9 TGTGCCAGCAGCGCCCGCGGGACTAGAGGTAATGAGCAGTTCTTC CASSARGTRGNEQFF
TRBJ2-7 - TRBD1 TRBV6-5 TGTGCCAGCAGTCGAGGGACAGTCTCTTACGAGCAGTACTTC CASSRGTVSYEQYF